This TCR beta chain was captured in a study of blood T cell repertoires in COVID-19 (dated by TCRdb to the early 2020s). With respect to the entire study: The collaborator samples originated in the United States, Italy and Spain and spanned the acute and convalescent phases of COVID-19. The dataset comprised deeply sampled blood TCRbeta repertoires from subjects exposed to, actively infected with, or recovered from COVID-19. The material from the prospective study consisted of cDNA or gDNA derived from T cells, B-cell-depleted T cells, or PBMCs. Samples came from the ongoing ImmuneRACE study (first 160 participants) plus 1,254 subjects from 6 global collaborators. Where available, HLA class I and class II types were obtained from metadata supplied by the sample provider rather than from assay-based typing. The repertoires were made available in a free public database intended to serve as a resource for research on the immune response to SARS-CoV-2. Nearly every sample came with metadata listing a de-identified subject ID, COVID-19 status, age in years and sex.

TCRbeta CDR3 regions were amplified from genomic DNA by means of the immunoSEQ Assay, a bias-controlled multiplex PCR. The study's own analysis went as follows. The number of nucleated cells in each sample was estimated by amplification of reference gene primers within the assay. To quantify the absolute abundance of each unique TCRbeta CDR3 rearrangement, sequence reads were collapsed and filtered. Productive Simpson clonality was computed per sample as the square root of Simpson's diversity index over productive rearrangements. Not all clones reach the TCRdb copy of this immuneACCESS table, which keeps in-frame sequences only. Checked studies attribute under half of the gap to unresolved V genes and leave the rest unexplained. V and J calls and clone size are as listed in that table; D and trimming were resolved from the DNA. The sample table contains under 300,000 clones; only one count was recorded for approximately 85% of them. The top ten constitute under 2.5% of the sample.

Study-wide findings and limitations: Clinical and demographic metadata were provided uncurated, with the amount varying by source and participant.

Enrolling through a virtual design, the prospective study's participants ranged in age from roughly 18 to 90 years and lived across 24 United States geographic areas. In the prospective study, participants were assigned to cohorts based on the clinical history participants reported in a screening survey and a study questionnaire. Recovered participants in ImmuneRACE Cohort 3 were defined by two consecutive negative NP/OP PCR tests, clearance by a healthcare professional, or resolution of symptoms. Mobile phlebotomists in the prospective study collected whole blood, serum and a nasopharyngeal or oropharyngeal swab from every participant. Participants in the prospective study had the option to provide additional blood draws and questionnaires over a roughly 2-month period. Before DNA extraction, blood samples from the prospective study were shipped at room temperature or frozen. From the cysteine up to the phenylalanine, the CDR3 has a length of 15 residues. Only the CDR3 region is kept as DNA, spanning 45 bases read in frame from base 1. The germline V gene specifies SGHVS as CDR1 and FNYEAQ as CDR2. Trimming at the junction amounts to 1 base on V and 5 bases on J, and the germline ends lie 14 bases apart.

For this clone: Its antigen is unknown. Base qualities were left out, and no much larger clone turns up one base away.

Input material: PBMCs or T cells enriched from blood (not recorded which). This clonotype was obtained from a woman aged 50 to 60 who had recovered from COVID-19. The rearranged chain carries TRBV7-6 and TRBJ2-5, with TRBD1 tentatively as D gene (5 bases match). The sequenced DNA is TGTGCCAGCAGCTTAGGCAGGGCCCGAGCGGAGACCCAGTACTTC. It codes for CASSLGRARAETQYF.